This T cell receptor beta chain was retrieved from a study of T cells in Graves' hyperthyroidism and ophthalmopathy. Study-level findings and limits: The blood repertoire included most of the expanded thyroid clonotypes above 0.001.

J lost 2 bases, V lost 5 bases, and 6 bases had no gene match. CDR1 is MNHEY and CDR2 is SVGEGT in the germline V gene. The CDR3 covers 15 residues. The sample holds many counts of this clonotype. Its target is not known. Amplification of TCR beta CDR3 regions used RNA as the template. Using the HTBI primer set, a first-round RT-PCR was run on the TCR CDR3. TCRdb processed the multiplex PCR reads anew with MiXCR; each CDR3 protein has one entry. The table has about 720,000 distinct CDR3 sequences, 15% to 20% seen once. Hyperthyroidism of Graves' type that showed no ophthalmopathy progression within 18 months was stable. Hyperthyroidism was newly diagnosed in patients aged 18 to 65 (duration under 2 months). Clinical symptoms, serum thyroxine, TRAb, thyroid ultrasound and orbital computed tomography established diagnosis.

The TCR comes from a man younger than 35 with Graves' hyperthyroidism. The chain uses TRBV6-2 or TRBV6-3 and TRBJ2-3; 8 nucleotides match TRBD2. The material sequenced was blood. The CDR3 coding sequence is TGTGCCAGCAGTGGACCGGGACTAGACACAGATACGCAGTATTTT. As protein: CASSGPGLDTDTQYF.